The table lists the clone carrying this T cell receptor (beta chain) with a few counts. The antigen is undetermined. The investigators amplified TCR beta CDR3 regions from RNA transcripts. TCR CDR3 underwent first-round RT-PCR with the HTBI primer set. TCRdb recomputed calls from the multiplex PCR reads with MiXCR, one row per CDR3 protein. Here the sample spans about 700,000 distinct CDR3 sequences, 45% being singletons. Clinical symptoms, serum thyroxine, TRAb, thyroid ultrasound and orbital computed tomography established diagnosis. This sample was taken from a study of T cells in Graves' hyperthyroidism and ophthalmopathy. Notes on the study in general: The model identified upcoming ophthalmopathy a median roughly 6 months ahead of onset. Researchers report that a 13 V-J model separated ophthalmopathy from stable hyperthyroidism.

The CDR3 spans 14 residues. Between the trimmed V and J ends, which lost 4 bases and 8 bases, there was a span of 17 bases. This receptor was identified in an adult man with Graves' disease, either hyperthyroidism or ophthalmopathy (not recorded which). Sequencing used peripheral blood or thyroid tissue (not recorded which). The rearrangement links TRBV12-3 or TRBV12-4 to TRBJ1-2, with D perhaps TRBD1 (5 bases). CDR3 loop: CASSSGPGWGGYTF. In DNA form, the CDR3 reads TGTGCCAGCAGTTCGGGACCTGGGTGGGGCGGCTACACCTTC.